This entry features one TCR beta chain sequence. What it recognizes is unknown. The junction departs from the called germline gene at one end, perhaps through a read error. Germline CDR1 reads KGHSH; CDR2 reads LQKENI. The CDR3 has 17 amino acids. The record originates from a study of T cell responses to AZD1222 COVID-19 vaccine. Study observations and caveats: CD4 TCRs linked to vaccination spanned spike, dominating at 160-218 and 743-854. Seropositive at baseline were only six or seven AZD1222 recipients. Mostly white British, mostly female donors; authors suggested clonal diversity may be underestimated.

Using immunoSEQ multiplex PCR, the repertoire was profiled, and TCRdb retains in-frame clones only, with some absent. Found here are roughly 190,000 clones, approximately 90% of them singletons; the top ten hold 1.5% to 2%. Doses given second, at about 4 or about 12 weeks, were pooled. This chain joins TRBV18 and TRBJ2-2, with 11 bases aligning to TRBD2. The source was peripheral blood, collected 28 days after the second AZD1222 dose. The receptor's source is an adult who received the AZD1222 COVID-19 vaccine. DNA of the CDR3: TGTGCCAGTTCACCAACACTAGCGGGAGTAAACACCGGGGAGCTGTTTTTT. Protein sequence: CASSPTLAGVNTGELFF. Based on the CDR3 plus reference TRBV18 and TRBJ2-2, the full variable domain is NAGVMQNPRHLVRRRGQEARLRCSPMKGHSHVYWYRQLPEEGLKFMVYLQKENIIDESGMPKERFSAEFPKEGPSILRIQQVVRGDSAAYFCASSPTLAGVNTGELFFGEGSRLTVL.